Listed below are T cell receptor beta chains from one sample, sequenced in a study of blood T cell repertoires in COVID-19. The table came from immunoSEQ multiplex PCR; TCRdb's copy has only in-frame clones and leaves some out. The sample shows some 290,000 clones, 90% of them seen only once. The sample was peripheral blood. These receptors came from a woman between 40 and 50 years old with COVID-19, enrolled during active disease. The CDR3 runs from the conserved cysteine through the conserved F or W. D genes are given only for firm matches. Size is omitted from some rows. Given values are once, few, many or a class for expanded clones.

J gene | V gene | D gene | clone size | CDR3 DNA | CDR3 protein
TRBJ1-1 | TRBV6-2/TRBV6-3 | TRBD1 | NA | TGTGCCAGCAGCCCTGACAGGGGGCCTGCGAACACTGAAGCTTTCTTT | CASSPDRGPANTEAFF
TRBJ1-2 | TRBV2 | NA | NA | TGTGCCAGCAGGTACAGGCCCAATTATGGCTACACCTTC | CASRYRPNYGYTF
TRBJ2-2 | TRBV5-4 | TRBD1 | NA | TGTGCCAGCAGCTTTCCGGGACAGGGGGCGAACACCGGGGAGCTGTTTTTT | CASSFPGQGANTGELFF
TRBJ1-5 | TRBV6-2/TRBV6-3 | TRBD1 | once | TGTGCCAGCAGTAGCCGCGGGACAGGGGTTTCAAGCAATCAGCCCCAGCATTTT | CASSSRGTGVSSNQPQHF
TRBJ2-2 | TRBV7-2 | NA | NA | TGTGCCAGCAGCCCCTTAGCCGGGGAGCTGTTTTTT | CASSPLAGELFF
TRBJ2-5 | TRBV7-8 | NA | NA | TGTGCCAGCAGCTTAGGTGCCGGGAGCGGAGAGACCCAGTACTTC | CASSLGAGSGETQYF
TRBJ2-7 | TRBV28 | TRBD2 | NA | TGTGCCAGCAGTACAGGACTAGCGGGATGGGGGAGCGAGCAGTACTTC | CASSTGLAGWGSEQYF
TRBJ2-7 | TRBV5-5 | NA | NA | TGTGCCAGCAGCACAGGTTTGAGCTCCTACGAGCAGTACTTC | CASSTGLSSYEQYF
TRBJ2-7 | TRBV27 | NA | NA | TGTGCCAGCAGACTTACACCGGGACATCCCTACGAGCAGTACTTC | CASRLTPGHPYEQYF
TRBJ1-5 | TRBV2 | TRBD1 | NA | TGTGCCAGCAGTGGAGAGGGACAGGGCCAACCCCAGCATTTT | CASSGEGQGQPQHF
TRBJ1-3 | TRBV28 | TRBD1 | NA | TGTGCCAGCAGTTTAGGTGGGACAGCTGGAAACACCATATATTTT | CASSLGGTAGNTIYF
TRBJ2-3 | TRBV11-3 | NA | once | TGTGCCACTTTATCCTCAGATACGCAGTATTTT | CATLSSDTQYF
TRBJ1-1 | TRBV6-6 | TRBD1 | NA | TGTGCCAGCAGCCGGACAGGGTCAGCCCTTTCCACTGAAGCTTTCTTT | CASSRTGSALSTEAFF
TRBJ2-5 | TRBV4-3 | TRBD2 | NA | TGCGCCAGCAGCCAAGATCTTAGGGGAGGGGAGACCCAGTACTTC | CASSQDLRGGETQYF
TRBJ2-7 | TRBV28 | NA | NA | TGTGCCAGCAGTTCCCCCGGTGGGGGGTGGAGGAGCCCCTACGAGCAGTACTTC | CASSSPGGGWRSPYEQYF
TRBJ2-1 | TRBV14 | TRBD2 | NA | TGTGCCAGCAGCCGAAACCCGGGACTAGCGGGAGGACATGAGCAGTTCTTC | CASSRNPGLAGGHEQFF
TRBJ2-5 | TRBV5-1 | NA | NA | TGCGCCAGCAGCTTGGGTGGACTACCTTCTGAAGAGACCCAGTACTTC | CASSLGGLPSEETQYF
TRBJ1-1 | TRBV18 | TRBD1 | few | TGTGCCAGCTCGACAGGGGGCGTCGCTGAAGCTTTCTTT | CASSTGGVAEAFF
TRBJ2-3 | TRBV28 | TRBD2 | NA | TGTGCCAGCAGCCTCTTTCGGGGGGAGGTCACAGATACGCAGTATTTT | CASSLFRGEVTDTQYF
TRBJ2-7 | TRBV11-2 | NA | NA | TGTGCCAGCAGCTTAATTCTACCCTCCCTACGCCACGAGCAGTACTTC | CASSLILPSLRHEQYF
TRBJ1-2 | TRBV19 | NA | NA | TGTGCCAGTAGTATAGATAGCTCGGGGGGCTACACCTTC | CASSIDSSGGYTF
TRBJ1-5 | TRBV6-2/TRBV6-3 | NA | NA | TGTGCCAGCAGCCGTACAGAAAATAGCAATCAGCCCCAGCATTTT | CASSRTENSNQPQHF
TRBJ2-1 | TRBV15 | TRBD2 | NA | TGTGCCACCAGCCCCGTACTAGCGGGGGGTCCCATCTCCTACAATGAGCAGTTCTTC | CATSPVLAGGPISYNEQFF
TRBJ2-5 | TRBV18 | TRBD2 | NA | TGTGCCAGCTCACCCTCGGGACTAGGAGAGACCCAGTACTTC | CASSPSGLGETQYF
TRBJ1-1 | TRBV15 | NA | NA | TGTGCCACCAGCAGAGAAAACAGCTTTATCACGGGGACTGAAGCTTTCTTT | CATSRENSFITGTEAFF
TRBJ2-5 | TRBV27 | NA | once | TGTGCCAGCAGTTTAACGGCGGGGAAGACCCAGTACTTC | CASSLTAGKTQYF
TRBJ1-4 | TRBV4-1 | NA | NA | TGCGCCAGCAGCCAAGTCAGGGGCTTTTATGAAAAACTGTTTTTT | CASSQVRGFYEKLFF
TRBJ1-6 | TRBV19 | NA | NA | TGTGCCAGTAGTATTACGCGGGTAAATTCACCCCTCCACTTT | CASSITRVNSPLHF
TRBJ2-1 | TRBV5-4 | TRBD1 | NA | TGTGCCAGCAGCTTGGGACAGGGCTCCTACAATGAGCAGTTCTTC | CASSLGQGSYNEQFF
TRBJ1-5 | TRBV27 | TRBD1 | NA | TGTGCCAGCAGTACCGGGACAGGGGGCCCTACCCGCAGTCAGCCCCAGCATTTT | CASSTGTGGPTRSQPQHF
TRBJ2-5 | TRBV7-9 | NA | NA | TGTGCCAGCAGGAATTACAGGGTCTCCGAGGAGACCCAGTACTTC | CASRNYRVSEETQYF
TRBJ2-6 | TRBV7-9 | NA | NA | TGTGCCAGCAGCTTAGGTACTCAGGGAAGCTCTGGGGCCAACGTCCTGACTTTC | CASSLGTQGSSGANVLTF
TRBJ2-7 | TRBV19 | TRBD2 | NA | TGTGCCAGTAGTATGCGGGGGTACGAGCAGTACTTC | CASSMRGYEQYF
TRBJ1-2 | TRBV11-2 | TRBD1 | NA | TGTGCCAGCAGCCCCCAGACAGGGGAGGGCTATGGCTACACCTTC | CASSPQTGEGYGYTF
TRBJ2-3 | TRBV12-3/TRBV12-4 | NA | NA | TGTGCCAGCAGCCAGCATGACTCAGATACGCAGTATTTT | CASSQHDSDTQYF
TRBJ2-6 | TRBV19 | NA | few | TGTGCCAGTAGTAGGGGGGTTAACGCCAACGTCCTGACTTTC | CASSRGVNANVLTF
TRBJ2-1 | TRBV19 | NA | NA | TGTGCCAGTAGTATAGGGCAGGGGTTCAACAATGAGCAGTTCTTC | CASSIGQGFNNEQFF
TRBJ1-6 | TRBV30 | NA | NA | TGTGCCTGGACTGTGGCGGTCTCTAGGTCACCCCTCCACTTT | CAWTVAVSRSPLHF
TRBJ1-1 | TRBV6-1 | NA | NA | TGTGCCAGCAGTGAAGGGGAGCCGGGACTCCCGAACACTGAAGCTTTCTTT | CASSEGEPGLPNTEAFF
TRBJ1-2 | TRBV18 | NA | once | TGTGCCAGCTCACCACGGGAGGCGGATGGCTACACCTTC | CASSPREADGYTF
TRBJ2-3 | TRBV5-1 | TRBD2 | NA | TGCGCCAGCAGCTGGTCCCCTAGCGGGCGAGACACAGATACGCAGTATTTT | CASSWSPSGRDTDTQYF
TRBJ2-1 | TRBV30 | TRBD1 | NA | TGTGCCTCCCGACAGGGGAGTTACAATGAGCAGTTCTTC | CASRQGSYNEQFF
TRBJ1-2 | TRBV7-2 | NA | once | TGTGCCAGCAGCTTAGGGATTGGGGGGTCGTATGGCTACACCTTC | CASSLGIGGSYGYTF
TRBJ2-5 | TRBV5-1 | NA | NA | TGCGCCAGCAGCCGTAACGACGCCTCTTGGGAGGAGACCCAGTACTTC | CASSRNDASWEETQYF
TRBJ1-4 | TRBV29-1 | TRBD1 | NA | TGCAGCGTTACCCGGGACAGGGAAAAACTGTTTTTT | CSVTRDREKLFF
TRBJ1-1 | TRBV29-1 | TRBD1 | NA | TGCAGCGTCGACAGGGCTTTGAACACTGAAGCTTTCTTT | CSVDRALNTEAFF
TRBJ2-1 | TRBV11-3 | TRBD1 | NA | TGTGCCAGCAGCCAGCTTCGGACAGGGAACAATGAGCAGTTCTTC | CASSQLRTGNNEQFF
TRBJ1-6 | TRBV6-5 | TRBD1 | NA | TGTGCCAGCAGTACATGGACAGGGGGAAATTCACCCCTCCACTTT | CASSTWTGGNSPLHF